These 31 T cell receptor beta chains came from one sample sequenced in a study of cytomegalovirus exposure and HLA in healthy donors. Use of 60 Vbeta and 13 Jbeta primers characterized the PCR. Here immunoSEQ multiplex PCR was the method, and the copy in TCRdb shows in-frame clones only, minus some. The table records more than 95,000 clones, over 70% of them present only once. Sequencing was performed on PBMCs. These receptors came from a woman aged 18 to 35 in good health and CMV-seronegative.

The table lists this clone with a few counts. The chain joins TRBV7-9 to TRBJ2-3; 7 bases align to TRBD2. This CDR3 contains 17 residues. Per germline, CDR1 SEHNR and CDR2 FQNEAQ (reference sequence). The V gene end was trimmed by 3 bases and the J gene end by 0 bases; junction bases not matched to a gene: 9. The CDR3 reads CASSFSGDYLSTDTQYF. DNA of the CDR3: TGTGCCAGCAGCTTTTCCGGGGACTACCTTAGCACAGATACGCAGTATTTT.

This clone was found once. V gene TRBV27 combines with J gene TRBJ1-2, with 9 bases matching TRBD1. This CDR3 region has 16 residues. Trimming took 6 bases from V and 1 from J; bases not matched to a gene: 9. CDR1 is MNHEY and CDR2 is SMNVEV in the germline V gene (reference sequence). The CDR3 region has the DNA TGTGCCAGCAGCAACGAACCGGGACAGGGTAACTATGGCTACACCTTC. It specifies CASSNEPGQGNYGYTF.

This clone turned up a few times. This chain connects TRBV7-8 to TRBJ1-2, with 8 bases aligning to TRBD1. Per germline, CDR1 SGHVS and CDR2 FQNEAQ. The CDR3 is 15 residues long. With V trimmed by 5 bases and J by 7 bases, 12 bases remained unmatched. CDR3 DNA sequence: TGTGCCAGCAGCCCAGGGGGCGGGACAAATTTTGGCTACACCTTC. This encodes CASSPGGGTNFGYTF.

V and J are TRBV30 and TRBJ1-6; the D is unclear. Germline V gene data show CDR1 as GTSNPN and CDR2 as SVGIG (reference sequence). Trimming cost V 2 bases and J 5 bases, with 4 bases left between them. This CDR3 spans 12 amino acids. The CDR3 DNA is TGTGCCTGGAGTCCAAATAATTCACCCCTCCACTTT. It translates to CAWSPNNSPLHF. Supplemented by reference TRBV30 and TRBJ1-6, the full variable domain reads SQTIHQWPATLVQPVGSPLSLECTVEGTSNPNLYWYRQAAGRGLQLLFYSVGIGQISSEVPQNLSASRPQDRQFILSSKKLLLSDSGFYLCAWSPNNSPLHFGNGTRLTVT.

This clone was picked up a small number of times. The gene calls are TRBV30 and TRBJ1-6; 8 nucleotides line up with TRBD1. The CDR3 is 15 amino acids. V trimming: 4 bases; J trimming: 7 bases; junction bases outside the gene matches: 9. Germline V gene lookup returns CDR1 GTSNPN and CDR2 SVGIG (reference sequence). Here the CDR3 DNA reads TGTGCCTGGAAAGGAAAGGACAGGGACAATTCACCCCTCCACTTT. Protein: CAWKGKDRDNSPLHF.

The gene calls are TRBV6-1 and TRBJ2-1, with 7 bases lining up with TRBD2. From germline, CDR1 is MNHNS and CDR2 SASEGT. CDR3 length: 16 residues. V lost 2 bases, J lost 4 bases, and 8 bases stayed unmatched. The CDR3 nucleotides are TGTGCCAGCAGTGAATTTAGACTAGCCCTTTACAATGAGCAGTTCTTC. The encoded protein is CASSEFRLALYNEQFF.

The gene calls are TRBV27 and TRBJ1-1, with TRBD1 identical over 10 bases. With 5 bases clipped from V and 4 bases from J, the junction kept 4 bases outside the gene matches. Germline V lookup: CDR1 MNHEY, CDR2 SMNVEV (reference sequence). The CDR3 runs to 14 residues. CDR3: CASSAGQGGTEAFF. Here the CDR3 DNA reads TGTGCCAGCAGTGCTGGACAGGGGGGCACTGAAGCTTTCTTT.

This chain connects TRBV13 to TRBJ2-7; possible D gene TRBD1, 5 bases. The V gene's germline CDR1 is PRHDT and CDR2 FYEKMQ (reference sequence). Trimming cost V 0 bases and J 0 bases, with 12 bases left between them. CDR3 length: 16 amino acids. The CDR3 loop is CASSLGQGGLSYEQYF. The CDR3 bases are TGTGCCAGCAGCTTAGGCCAGGGTGGTCTCTCCTACGAGCAGTACTTC. Together with reference TRBV13 and TRBJ2-7, the CDR3 gives the full variable domain: AAGVIQSPRHLIKEKRETATLKCYPIPRHDTVYWYQQGPGQDPQFLISFYEKMQSDKGSIPDRFSAQQFSDYHSELNMSSLELGDSALYFCASSLGQGGLSYEQYFGPGTRLTVT.

This clone was observed a handful of times. This chain joins TRBV27 and TRBJ2-2, with D tentatively TRBD2 (6 bases). The V gene lost 6 bases and the J gene lost 3 bases, with 23 bases spanning the gap. The CDR3 totals 18 residues. CDR1 and CDR2 (germline): MNHEY, SMNVEV (reference sequence). CDR3 residues: CASSPLGRDSVYTGELFF. CDR3 nucleotide sequence: TGTGCCAGCAGCCCATTGGGCCGGGACTCGGTTTACACCGGGGAGCTGTTTTTT.

The chain carries TRBV6-1 and TRBJ1-1; 10 nucleotides line up with TRBD1. The V gene's germline CDR1 is MNHNS and CDR2 SASEGT. After removal of 6 bases from V and 5 bases from J, the junction contained 9 bases not matched to a gene. This CDR3 region has 15 residues. The CDR3 DNA reads TGTGCCAGCAGCGACCGGGACAGGGGTAGGACTGAAGCTTTCTTT. Translated, it gives CASSDRDRGRTEAFF.

This sequence joins TRBV30 and TRBJ2-5; TRBD2 matches at 10 bases. This CDR3 spans 13 amino acids. V gave up 6 bases and J gave up 5 bases; unmatched junction bases: 6. The germline V gene encodes CDR1 GTSNPN and CDR2 SVGIG (reference sequence). CDR3 sequence (DNA): TGTGCCTGTTTAGCGGGGGGCTTGGAGACCCAGTACTTC. It translates to CACLAGGLETQYF.

Written as DNA, the CDR3 is TGCGCCAGCAGCCCCAACGGGGAGCTGTTTTTT. This translates into CASSPNGELFF. The rearrangement joins TRBV5-1 to TRBJ2-2; unclear D gene. CDR1 is SGHRS and CDR2 is YFSETQ in the germline V gene. The V end was cut by 4 bases, the J end by 7 bases, with 5 bases between. The CDR3 spans 11 residues.

The CDR3 is CASSSLDQGQFF. CDR3 DNA: TGTGCCAGCAGCTCGTTGGATCAGGGGCAGTTCTTC. The chain carries TRBV7-2 and TRBJ2-1, with D tentatively TRBD1 (5 bases). Trimming pared 4 bases from V and 12 bases from J, leaving 13 bases between. The length of the CDR3 is 12 residues. Germline V CDR1 and CDR2: SGHTA, FQGNSA.

This clone was detected only a few times. The chain is built from TRBV15 and TRBJ2-7, with TRBD2 matching 9 bases. CDR1 LNHNV and CDR2 YYDKDF come from the germline V gene (reference sequence). V dropped 2 bases and J dropped 5; count of bases not matched to a gene: 13. The CDR3 spans 17 residues. CDR3: CATSRFFSGGHGNEQYF. CDR3 sequence (DNA): TGTGCCACCAGCAGATTCTTCAGCGGGGGGCATGGAAACGAGCAGTACTTC.

This chain uses TRBV27 with TRBJ1-3, with TRBD1 matching over 7 bases. This CDR3 is 17 amino acids long. Trimming took 8 bases from V and 4 from J; bases not matched to a gene: 17. The germline CDR1 and CDR2 sequences are MNHEY and SMNVEV (reference sequence). CDR3 amino acids: CASSSRETGKYGNTIYF. CDR3 nucleotides: TGTGCCAGCTCATCAAGGGAGACAGGGAAGTACGGAAACACCATATATTTT.

The chain is built from TRBV11-2 and TRBJ1-1, with 9 bases lining up with TRBD1. The CDR3 extends over 15 amino acids. V dropped 5 bases and J dropped 6; count of bases not matched to a gene: 10. Per germline, CDR1 SGHAT and CDR2 FQNNGV. In DNA form, the CDR3 reads TGTGCCAGCAGCCACGGGACAGGGAAGGATTCTGAAGCTTTCTTT. Protein product: CASSHGTGKDSEAFF.

This chain links TRBV30 with TRBJ2-5; 7 bases fit TRBD1. V was clipped by 7 bases and J by 5 bases; unmatched bases: 7. Germline CDR1 GTSNPN, CDR2 SVGIG (reference sequence). The CDR3 sequence is 12 residues long. CDR3 in DNA: TGTGCCTTGTACAGGGGACGGGAGACCCAGTACTTC. Translated: CALYRGRETQYF.

The chain is built from TRBV10-3 and TRBJ2-5; the D gene is possibly TRBD1 (6 bases). The CDR3 extends over 13 amino acids. The ends were cut back, 3 bases at V and 5 bases at J, with 10 bases in the middle. In germline, CDR1 is ENHRY, CDR2 SYGVKD. The CDR3 loop reads CAISERDKETQYF. DNA of the CDR3: TGTGCCATCAGTGAAAGGGACAAGGAGACCCAGTACTTC.

This clone was counted a few times. The chain is built from TRBV30 and TRBJ2-7; 7 bases are shared with TRBD1. V shed 3 bases, J shed 2 bases, and the junction held 7 bases outside the gene matches. Germline V gene lookup returns CDR1 GTSNPN and CDR2 SVGIG (reference sequence). The CDR3 consists of 14 residues. CDR3 DNA: TGTGCCTGGAGCACGACAGGGATCCCCTACGAGCAGTACTTC. It specifies CAWSTTGIPYEQYF.

A few counts support this clone. The V call is TRBV5-4, the J call TRBJ1-1; D is ambiguous. Germline V gives CDR1 SGHNT, CDR2 YYREEE (reference sequence). The CDR3 runs to 16 residues. V lost 0 bases, J lost 0 bases, and 12 bases lay in between. CDR3 residues: CASSLVGRHMNTEAFF. In DNA form, the CDR3 reads TGTGCCAGCAGCTTGGTTGGTCGCCACATGAACACTGAAGCTTTCTTT.

The genes are TRBV7-6 and TRBJ1-5, with D hard to call. The V gene lost 1 base and the J gene lost 1 base, with 11 bases spanning the gap. Germline V gene data show CDR1 as SGHVS and CDR2 as FNYEAQ. This CDR3 contains 16 residues. The CDR3 coding sequence is TGTGCCAGCAGCTTAGTTGCCGGGAAGAGCAATCAGCCCCAGCATTTT. This translates into CASSLVAGKSNQPQHF.

This clone was found once. The chain recombines TRBV5-1 with TRBJ2-6; D remains unclear. V lost 0 bases and J 2 bases, leaving 6 bases between the germline ends. Germline V gene lookup returns CDR1 SGHRS and CDR2 YFSETQ. The CDR3 is 15 residues long. In DNA, the CDR3 is TGCGCCAGCAGCTTGGGGGCTACTGGGGCCAACGTCCTGACTTTC. Encoded protein: CASSLGATGANVLTF.

This sequence joins TRBV6-1 and TRBJ2-3; possible D gene TRBD1, 6 bases. The CDR3 extends over 12 amino acids. The germline CDR1 and CDR2 sequences are MNHNS and SASEGT. Deletions cut 6 bases from V and 8 bases from J, with 12 bases between. CDR3: CASRAQGGTQYF. Written as DNA, the CDR3 is TGTGCCAGCAGGGCACAGGGCGGTACGCAGTATTTT.

The CDR3 sequence: CASSIGQGFERQPQHF. The CDR3 nucleotides are TGTGCCAGTAGTATAGGACAGGGCTTCGAACGTCAGCCCCAGCATTTT. The chain couples TRBV19 to TRBJ1-5; 7 bases are a match to TRBD1. In germline, CDR1 is LNHDA, CDR2 SQIVND (reference sequence). V shed 1 base, J shed 6 bases, and the junction held 9 bases outside the gene matches. The CDR3 is made up of 16 amino acids.

The chain is built from TRBV19 and TRBJ1-5; no clear D. V lost 3 bases to trimming and J lost 1 base, with 7 bases between them. Germline CDR1 and CDR2: LNHDA and SQIVND (reference sequence). The CDR3 length is 14 residues. This CDR3 reads CASSMGWSNQPQHF. The CDR3 nucleotides read TGTGCCAGTAGTATGGGCTGGAGCAATCAGCCCCAGCATTTT.

This clone was detected only once. This sequence joins TRBV7-8 and TRBJ1-1; TRBD1 matches 10 bases. The V gene's germline CDR1 is SGHVS and CDR2 FQNEAQ. The J segment lost 11 bases and the V segment lost 5 bases, leaving 8 bases of the junction unmatched. This CDR3 contains 13 residues. CDR3 residues: CASSRGTGARAFF. CDR3 nucleotides: TGTGCCAGCAGCCGTGGGACAGGGGCTAGGGCTTTCTTT.

The chain recombines TRBV5-4 with TRBJ2-7; 7 bases align to TRBD1. V lost 4 bases, J lost 5 bases, and 12 bases stayed unmatched. Per the germline V gene, CDR1 is SGHNT and CDR2 is YYREEE (reference sequence). The CDR3 loop spans 15 amino acids. The CDR3 reads CASSVRDSPPNEQYF. In nucleotides, the CDR3 is TGTGCCAGCAGCGTCCGGGACAGTCCTCCTAACGAGCAGTACTTC.

This clone was counted once. The chain links TRBV6-1 to TRBJ2-7; maybe TRBD1 (5 bases). The CDR3 length is 13 residues. The germline V and J ends were trimmed by 4 bases and 3 bases, with 10 bases remaining between them. In germline, CDR1 is MNHNS, CDR2 SASEGT. CDR3 coding DNA: TGTGCCAGCAGTGGACAGTCTGGCTACGAGCAGTACTTC. Translation: CASSGQSGYEQYF.

The CDR3 sequence is CASSPGLVTYNEQFF. CDR3 nucleotide sequence: TGCGCCAGCAGCCCGGGACTAGTAACCTACAATGAGCAGTTCTTC. The J gene is TRBJ2-1, the V gene TRBV5-1; 8 bases agree with TRBD2. CDR1 and CDR2 from the germline V gene are SGHRS and YFSETQ. V shed 4 bases, J shed 2 bases, and the junction held 5 bases outside the gene matches. This CDR3 is built from 15 residues.

This clone turned up a few times. Other DNA variants within this sample encode the same CDR3. This chain connects TRBV6-5 to TRBJ2-5; D is ambiguous. V was cut by 6 bases and J by 4 bases, with 6 bases left in between. CDR3 size: 11 residues. CDR1 MNHEY and CDR2 SVGAGI come from the germline V gene. The CDR3 protein is CASSYLETQYF. The CDR3 DNA follows: TGTGCCAGCAGCTACCTAGAGACCCAGTACTTC.

This clone was found once. The rearrangement uses TRBV4-1 and TRBJ1-5; a weak D match, TRBD1 (5 bases). The CDR3 loop spans 15 amino acids. The V gene lost 1 base and the J gene lost 5 bases, with 12 bases spanning the gap. CDR1 and CDR2 from the germline V gene are MGHRA and YSYEKL. The CDR3 is CASSQAQGSYQPQHF. DNA of the CDR3: TGCGCCAGCAGCCAAGCTCAGGGCTCATATCAGCCCCAGCATTTT.